These T cell receptor beta chains were read from a single sample in a study of OX40 agonist ivuxolimab in advanced cancers. Sequencing used immunoSEQ multiplex PCR; TCRdb keeps in-frame clones, though not all of them. The data contain some 5,600 clones, approximately 71% of them singletons. Sequenced material: CD4+ or CD8+ T cells sorted from blood, taken in a trial of the OX40 agonist ivuxolimab. All receptors come from an adult with an advanced solid tumor such as melanoma, head and neck, liver or kidney cancer. Both conserved end residues are part of each CDR3. A D gene is named only where the DNA matches it firmly. A row's size may be missing; if present it is once, few, many or a size class.

j_call v_call d_call clone_size cdr3_nt cdr3_aa
TRBJ2-7 TRBV7-3 . . TGTGCCAGCAGCTTATCAGGGAGCTCCTACGAGCAGTACTTC CASSLSGSSYEQYF
TRBJ1-5 TRBV9 . once TGTGCCAGCAGCGTAGGGGGGGCCCCCTATCAGCCCCAGCATTTT CASSVGGAPYQPQHF
TRBJ1-3 TRBV10-3 . . TGTGCCATCAGTGGCGCGCTGGCAGGCCTCTCTGGAAACACCATATATTTT CAISGALAGLSGNTIYF
TRBJ1-2 TRBV6-5 . . TGTGCCAGCAGTTTTGACGAGAACCTCTATGGCTACACCTTC CASSFDENLYGYTF
TRBJ1-5 TRBV4-1 . once TGCGCCAGCAGCCAAGATCAGGGGCCCCAGCCCCAGCATTTT CASSQDQGPQPQHF
TRBJ2-7 TRBV9 TRBD1 few TGTGCCAGCAGCGCAGACTCCGGGACAGGGTCCTACGAGCAGTACTTC CASSADSGTGSYEQYF
TRBJ2-3 TRBV29-1 . . TGCAGCGCTTGGCGGGGCGCCCGGGATACGCAGTATTTT CSAWRGARDTQYF
TRBJ1-2 TRBV27 . . TGTGCCAGCAGTTCAGGGGCCCCACCGGACTATGGCTACACCTTC CASSSGAPPDYGYTF
TRBJ2-4 TRBV18 . few TGTGCCAGCTCACCAGTACCCCTAGCCAAAAACATTCAGTACTTC CASSPVPLAKNIQYF
TRBJ2-1 TRBV7-2 . . TGTGCCAGCAGCCCCTGGAATAATGAGCAGTTCTTC CASSPWNNEQFF
TRBJ1-1 TRBV6-5 . . TGTGCCAGCAGTCCTATACGGGGGAACACTGAAGCTTTCTTT CASSPIRGNTEAFF
TRBJ2-2 TRBV7-9 . . TGTGCCAGCAGCTTCGACGGGGAATCGGACACCGGGGAGCTGTTTTTT CASSFDGESDTGELFF
TRBJ1-4 TRBV27 . . TGTGCCAGCAGTTTATCGAGAGACGGGGGAGTCGCTAATGAAAAACTGTTTTTT CASSLSRDGGVANEKLFF
TRBJ1-2 TRBV5-4 TRBD1 . TGTGCCATAGACAGGGGAATCTATGGCTACACCTTC CAIDRGIYGYTF
TRBJ1-1 TRBV19 . . TGTGCCAGTATGGGCCCGGACACTGAAGCTTTCTTT CASMGPDTEAFF
TRBJ2-1 TRBV13 TRBD2 . TGTGCCAGCAGCTCACGCCTAGCGGGGCCTTACAATGAGCAGTTCTTC CASSSRLAGPYNEQFF
TRBJ2-2 TRBV7-6 . . TGTGCCAGCAGGAAACATCCGAACACCGGGGAGCTGTTTTTT CASRKHPNTGELFF